These T cell receptor beta chains were read from a single sample in a study of vaccination and CD4 T cells after COVID-19. Each CDR3 protein is one row after TCRdb ran MiXCR on the PCR reads. The sample holds 20,000 to 25,000 distinct CDR3 sequences, 60% seen once. Which antigens these TCRs recognize remains unknown. Sample: CD4+ T cells from blood, cultured in vitro, taken after SARS-CoV-2 vaccination. Receptor source: a human donor who received a COVID-19 vaccine. The CDR3 runs from the conserved cysteine through the conserved F or W. The D gene is left open where the match is weak. The listing skips clone size in some rows; elsewhere it reads once, few, many or a size class.

d_gene | abundance | j_gene | v_gene | CDR3nt | CDR3aa
TRBD1 | NA | TRBJ1-1 | TRBV18 | TGTGCCAGCTCAGGATCAGGAGGGTTTAGGGGGCGGGTAGAAGCTTTCTTT | CASSGSGGFRGRVEAFF
NA | NA | TRBJ2-5 | TRBV7-6 | TGTGCCAGCAGCTTAGTAGGCGGGGCGGGTGAGACCCAGTACTTC | CASSLVGGAGETQYF
TRBD1 | NA | TRBJ2-5 | TRBV7-9 | TGTGCCAGCAGCCAGGGACAGGGATCCTCAGAGACCCAGTACTTC | CASSQGQGSSETQYF
TRBD1 | NA | TRBJ2-5 | TRBV5-5 | TGTGCCAGCAGCTTGGCCCCACAGGGGGCCCAAGAGACCCAGTACTTC | CASSLAPQGAQETQYF
TRBD1 | NA | TRBJ2-3 | TRBV6-1 | TGTGCCAGCAGTGAACTAGGACAGGGAACAGGTACGCAGTATTTT | CASSELGQGTGTQYF
TRBD1 | NA | TRBJ2-7 | TRBV20-1 | TGCAGTGCTAGAGCCACAGGGGGGATCTACGAGCAGTACTTC | CSARATGGIYEQYF
NA | NA | TRBJ2-5 | TRBV5-4 | TGTGCCAGCAGCCCCCGCCTTCGAGCCCAAGAGACCCAGTACTTC | CASSPRLRAQETQYF
TRBD1 | NA | TRBJ2-5 | TRBV7-6 | TGTGCCAGCAGCCCAACGAATTCAGGACAGGGTGGGGAGACCCAGTACTTC | CASSPTNSGQGGETQYF
TRBD2 | NA | TRBJ2-2 | TRBV6-1 | TGTGCCAGCAGTGACTTCCTAGCGGGGGGGCCCTATACCGGGGAGCTGTTTTTT | CASSDFLAGGPYTGELFF
NA | NA | TRBJ1-1 | TRBV6-2/TRBV6-3 | TGTGCCAGTCTCCGCGGATTCATGAACACTGAAGCTTTCTTT | CASLRGFMNTEAFF
NA | NA | TRBJ2-1 | TRBV7-2 | TGTGCCAGCAGTGCGGGGGCCCGATTCTACAATGAGCAGTTCTTC | CASSAGARFYNEQFF
TRBD1 | NA | TRBJ1-2 | TRBV2 | TGTGCCAGCAGAGGACTACAGGGGGCCGCGAATGGCTACACCTTC | CASRGLQGAANGYTF
NA | few | TRBJ1-2 | TRBV7-2 | TGTGCCAGCAGCTTACGGATGAGGGAGACGGAACCGTATGGCTACACCTTC | CASSLRMRETEPYGYTF
NA | once | TRBJ1-5 | TRBV27 | TGTGCCAGCAGTCCCCAGGGAGGCAATCAGCCCCAGCATTTT | CASSPQGGNQPQHF
NA | NA | TRBJ2-6 | TRBV24-1 | TGTGCCACCAGTGATTGGGGGACCCCCCACTCTGGGGCCAACGTCCTGACTTTC | CATSDWGTPHSGANVLTF
NA | few | TRBJ2-3 | TRBV18 | TGTGCCAGCTCACCCCTAGACAGAAGCACAGATACGCAGTATTTT | CASSPLDRSTDTQYF
NA | NA | TRBJ2-2 | TRBV5-8 | TGTGCCAGCAACACAATGGCAGGGGAGAGCACCGGGGAGCTGTTTTTT | CASNTMAGESTGELFF
NA | NA | TRBJ1-5 | TRBV6-2/TRBV6-3 | TGTGCCAGCATGAGTCCCCCAGGGTGGAGGCATCAGCCCCAGCATTTT | CASMSPPGWRHQPQHF
NA | once | TRBJ2-5 | TRBV6-1 | TGTGCCACTACTCTTGACTACCAAGAGACCCAGTACTTC | CATTLDYQETQYF
NA | NA | TRBJ1-2 | TRBV7-9 | TGTGCCAGCAGCTTAGGGGTCAAGTATGGCTACACCTTC | CASSLGVKYGYTF
TRBD1 | NA | TRBJ1-2 | TRBV6-2/TRBV6-3 | TGTGCCAGCAGGAGGGACAGAGCTAACTATGGCTACACCTTC | CASRRDRANYGYTF
NA | NA | TRBJ2-2 | TRBV7-9 | TGTGCCCCGCGGGGGCTCAACACCGGGGAGCTGTTTTTT | CAPRGLNTGELFF
NA | few | TRBJ1-1 | TRBV6-1 | TGTGCCAGCATCGTCCAGAGGAACACTGAAGCTTTCTTT | CASIVQRNTEAFF
NA | NA | TRBJ1-1 | TRBV11-3 | TGTGCCAGCAGCTCCCCCGAGGGCTGGGAGAAGAACACTGAAGCTTTCTTT | CASSSPEGWEKNTEAFF
TRBD1 | few | TRBJ2-2 | TRBV6-5 | TGTGCCAGCAGTTACCGGGCAGGGGGTGGCACCGGGGAGCTGTTTTTT | CASSYRAGGGTGELFF
NA | few | TRBJ1-1 | TRBV7-8 | TGTGCCAGCAGTGGACAGTTCATGAACACTGAAGCTTTCTTT | CASSGQFMNTEAFF